The 2 T cell receptor beta chains given below trace back to one sample, sequenced in a study of T cell changes during pregnancy in multiple sclerosis (dated by TCRdb to between 2018 and 2021). The library was generated by the immunoSEQ multiplex PCR assay. This immuneACCESS table, as held by TCRdb, lists in-frame sequences with V and J called but not all clones. Of the missing ones, under half trace to an unresolved V gene in checked studies; the others have no known cause. The sample data list 85,000 to 130,000 clones, and about 92% of these were observed just once. Of the sample, 1% to 1.5% is held by the ten largest clones. This material consisted of peripheral blood, taken in the second trimester of pregnancy. All receptors come from a female donor with multiple sclerosis, enrolled in a pregnancy study.

The chain has TRBV14 and TRBJ2-7; TRBD2 agrees at 8 bases. The CDR3 runs to 17 residues. V was pared by 3 bases and J by 4 bases, with 14 bases of the junction left unmatched. In germline, CDR1 is SGHDN, CDR2 FVKESK. The CDR3 nucleotides read TGTGCCAGCAGCCACCTCAGCGGGAGACTAACCCATTACGAGCAGTACTTC. It specifies CASSHLSGRLTHYEQYF.

The chain combines TRBV27 with TRBJ2-3; 10 bases match TRBD1. The V and J ends lost 0 bases and 5 bases, in that order; junction bases with no gene match: 2. CDR1 and CDR2 from the germline V gene are MNHEY and SMNVEV (reference sequence). The CDR3 is 15 amino acids. The CDR3 region has the DNA TGTGCCAGCAGTTTATCGACAGGGGGCTTAGATACGCAGTATTTT. Its translation: CASSLSTGGLDTQYF.